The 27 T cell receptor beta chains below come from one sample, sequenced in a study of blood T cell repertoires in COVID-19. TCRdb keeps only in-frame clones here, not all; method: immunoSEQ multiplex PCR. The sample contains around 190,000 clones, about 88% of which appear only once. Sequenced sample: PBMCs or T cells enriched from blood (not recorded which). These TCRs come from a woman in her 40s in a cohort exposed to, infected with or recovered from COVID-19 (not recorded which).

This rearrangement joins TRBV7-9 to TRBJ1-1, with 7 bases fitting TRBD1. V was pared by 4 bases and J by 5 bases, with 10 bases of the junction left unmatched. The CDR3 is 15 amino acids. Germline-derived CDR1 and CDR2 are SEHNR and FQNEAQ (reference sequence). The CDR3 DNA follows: TGTGCCAGCAGCTCCTGGACAGGCGCGAGGACTGAAGCTTTCTTT. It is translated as CASSSWTGARTEAFF.

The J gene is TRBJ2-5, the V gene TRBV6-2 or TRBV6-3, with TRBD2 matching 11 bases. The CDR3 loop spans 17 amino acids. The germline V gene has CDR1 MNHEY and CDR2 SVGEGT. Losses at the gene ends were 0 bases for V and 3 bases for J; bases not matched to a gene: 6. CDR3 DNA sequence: TGTGCCAGCAGTTACTCGAGTAAGGGACTAGCGGAAGAGACCCAGTACTTC. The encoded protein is CASSYSSKGLAEETQYF.

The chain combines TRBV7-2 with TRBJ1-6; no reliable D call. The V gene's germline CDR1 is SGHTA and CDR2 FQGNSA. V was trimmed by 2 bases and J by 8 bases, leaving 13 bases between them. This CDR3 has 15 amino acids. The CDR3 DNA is TGTGCCAGCAGCTTATTCCACCAGAGGGATTCACCCCTCCACTTT. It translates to CASSLFHQRDSPLHF.

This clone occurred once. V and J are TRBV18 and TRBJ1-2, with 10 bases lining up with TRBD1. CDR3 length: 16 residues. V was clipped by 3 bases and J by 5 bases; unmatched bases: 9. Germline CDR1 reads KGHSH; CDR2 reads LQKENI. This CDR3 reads CASSPGTGASLYGYTF. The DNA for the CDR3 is TGTGCCAGCTCACCCGGGACAGGGGCCTCATTATATGGCTACACCTTC.

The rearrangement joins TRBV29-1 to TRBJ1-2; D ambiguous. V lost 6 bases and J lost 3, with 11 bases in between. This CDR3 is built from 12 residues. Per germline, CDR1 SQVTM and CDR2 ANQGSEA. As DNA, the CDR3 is TGCAGCGTCTCGGACGGGGACTATGGCTACACCTTC. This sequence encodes CSVSDGDYGYTF. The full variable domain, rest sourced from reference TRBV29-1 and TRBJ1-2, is SAVISQKPSRDICQRGTSLTIQCQVDSQVTMMFWYRQQPGQSLTLIATANQGSEATYESGFVIDKFPISRPNLTFSTLTVSNMSPEDSSIYLCSVSDGDYGYTFGSGTRLTVV.

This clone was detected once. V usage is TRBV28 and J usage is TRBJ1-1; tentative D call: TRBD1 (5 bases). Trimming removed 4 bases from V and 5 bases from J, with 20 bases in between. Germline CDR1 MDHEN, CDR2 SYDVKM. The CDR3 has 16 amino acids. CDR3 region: CASSWANGAFETEAFF. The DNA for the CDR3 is TGTGCCAGCAGTTGGGCAAATGGGGCGTTTGAGACTGAAGCTTTCTTT.

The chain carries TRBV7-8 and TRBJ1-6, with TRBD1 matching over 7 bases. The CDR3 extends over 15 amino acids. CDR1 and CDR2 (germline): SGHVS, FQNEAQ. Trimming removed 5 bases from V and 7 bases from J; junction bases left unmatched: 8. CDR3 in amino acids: CASSKRDSQNSPLHF. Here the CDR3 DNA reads TGTGCCAGCAGCAAACGGGACAGCCAGAATTCACCCCTCCACTTT. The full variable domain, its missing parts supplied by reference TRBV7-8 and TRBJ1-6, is GAGVSQSPRYKVAKRGQDVALRCDPISGHVSLFWYQQALGQGPEFLTYFQNEAQLDKSGLPSDRFFAERPEGSVSTLKIQRTQQEDSAVYLCASSKRDSQNSPLHFGNGTRLTVT.

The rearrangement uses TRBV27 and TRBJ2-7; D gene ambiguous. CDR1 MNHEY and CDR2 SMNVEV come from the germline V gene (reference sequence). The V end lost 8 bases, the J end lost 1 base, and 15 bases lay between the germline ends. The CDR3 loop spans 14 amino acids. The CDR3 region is CASRLVRSSYEQYF. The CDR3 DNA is TGTGCCAGCCGATTAGTACGGAGTTCCTACGAGCAGTACTTC.

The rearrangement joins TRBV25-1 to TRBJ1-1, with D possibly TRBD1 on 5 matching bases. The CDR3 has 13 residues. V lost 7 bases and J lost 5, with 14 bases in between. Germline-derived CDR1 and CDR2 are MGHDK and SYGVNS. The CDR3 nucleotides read TGTGCCAGCACCTCGCCTGGGGGGACTGAAGCTTTCTTT. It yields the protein CASTSPGGTEAFF.

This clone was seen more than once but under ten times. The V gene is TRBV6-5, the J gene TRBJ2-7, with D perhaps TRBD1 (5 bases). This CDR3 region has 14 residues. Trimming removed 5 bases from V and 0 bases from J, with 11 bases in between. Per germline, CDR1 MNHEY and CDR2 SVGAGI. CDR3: CASSQTGDSYEQYF. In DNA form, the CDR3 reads TGTGCCAGCAGTCAAACAGGTGACTCCTACGAGCAGTACTTC.

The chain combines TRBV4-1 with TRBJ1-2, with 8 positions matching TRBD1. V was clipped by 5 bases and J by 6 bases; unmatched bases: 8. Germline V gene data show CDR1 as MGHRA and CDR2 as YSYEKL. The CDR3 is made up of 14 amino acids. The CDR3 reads CASSSGQGWDGYTF. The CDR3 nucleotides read TGCGCCAGCAGCTCAGGACAGGGATGGGATGGCTACACCTTC.

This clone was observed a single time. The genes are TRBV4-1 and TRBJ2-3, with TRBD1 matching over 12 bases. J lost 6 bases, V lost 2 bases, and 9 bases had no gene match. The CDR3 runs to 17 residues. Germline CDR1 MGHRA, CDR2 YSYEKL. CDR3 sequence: CASSQTPGQGAWDTQYF. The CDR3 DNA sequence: TGCGCCAGCAGCCAAACACCGGGACAGGGGGCATGGGATACGCAGTATTTT.

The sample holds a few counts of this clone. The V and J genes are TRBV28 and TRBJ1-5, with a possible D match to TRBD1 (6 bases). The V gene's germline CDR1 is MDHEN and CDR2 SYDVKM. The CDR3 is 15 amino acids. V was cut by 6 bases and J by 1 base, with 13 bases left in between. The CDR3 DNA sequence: TGTGCCAGCAGGTATACAGGGCTCAGCAATCAGCCCCAGCATTTT. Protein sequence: CASRYTGLSNQPQHF.

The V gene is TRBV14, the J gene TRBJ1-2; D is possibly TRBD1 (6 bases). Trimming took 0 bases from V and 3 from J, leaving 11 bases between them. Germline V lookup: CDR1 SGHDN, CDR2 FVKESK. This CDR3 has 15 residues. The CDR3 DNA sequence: TGTGCCAGCAGCCAAGAAGCCGACAGGTACTATGGCTACACCTTC. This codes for CASSQEADRYYGYTF.

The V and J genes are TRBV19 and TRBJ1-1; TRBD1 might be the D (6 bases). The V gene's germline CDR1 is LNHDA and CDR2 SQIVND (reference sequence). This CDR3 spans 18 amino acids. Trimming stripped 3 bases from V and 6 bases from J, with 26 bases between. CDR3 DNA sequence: TGTGCCAGTAGTATCCACCCCGAGCTCCAGGGGATGGTAGCTGAAGCTTTCTTT. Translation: CASSIHPELQGMVAEAFF. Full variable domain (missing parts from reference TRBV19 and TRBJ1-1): DGGITQSPKYLFRKEGQNVTLSCEQNLNHDAMYWYRQDPGQGLRLIYYSQIVNDFQKGDIAEGYSVSREKKESFPLTVTSAQKNPTAFYLCASSIHPELQGMVAEAFFGQGTRLTVV.

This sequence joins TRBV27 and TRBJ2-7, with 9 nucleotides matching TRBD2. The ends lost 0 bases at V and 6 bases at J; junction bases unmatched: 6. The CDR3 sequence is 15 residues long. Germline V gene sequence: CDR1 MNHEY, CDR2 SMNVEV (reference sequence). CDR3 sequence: CASSLSEGLASEQYF. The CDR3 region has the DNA TGTGCCAGCAGTTTATCGGAGGGACTAGCTTCCGAGCAGTACTTC.

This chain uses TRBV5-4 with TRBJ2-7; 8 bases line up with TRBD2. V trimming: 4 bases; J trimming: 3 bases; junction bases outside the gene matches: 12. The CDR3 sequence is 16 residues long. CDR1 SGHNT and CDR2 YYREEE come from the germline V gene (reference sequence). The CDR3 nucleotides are TGTGCCAGCAGCCACTCTGGACTAGCAAACGTCTACGAGCAGTACTTC. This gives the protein CASSHSGLANVYEQYF.

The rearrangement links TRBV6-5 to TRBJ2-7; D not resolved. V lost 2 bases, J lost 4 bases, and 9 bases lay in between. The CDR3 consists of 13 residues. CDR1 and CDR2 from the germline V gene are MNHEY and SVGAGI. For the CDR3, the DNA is TGTGCCAGCAGTTACGATCCCGAGTACGAGCAGTACTTC. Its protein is CASSYDPEYEQYF.

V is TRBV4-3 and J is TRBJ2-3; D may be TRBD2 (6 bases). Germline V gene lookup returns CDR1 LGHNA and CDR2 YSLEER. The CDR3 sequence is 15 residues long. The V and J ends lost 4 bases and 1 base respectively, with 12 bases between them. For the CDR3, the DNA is TGCGCCAGCAGCCCCCGTGGAGGGCGCACAGATACGCAGTATTTT. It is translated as CASSPRGGRTDTQYF.

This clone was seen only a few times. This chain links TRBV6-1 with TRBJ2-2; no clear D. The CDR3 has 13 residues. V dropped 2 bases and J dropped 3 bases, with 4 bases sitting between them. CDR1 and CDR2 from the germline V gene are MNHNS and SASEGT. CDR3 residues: CASSEPYTGELFF. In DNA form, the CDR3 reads TGTGCCAGCAGTGAACCCTACACCGGGGAGCTGTTTTTT.

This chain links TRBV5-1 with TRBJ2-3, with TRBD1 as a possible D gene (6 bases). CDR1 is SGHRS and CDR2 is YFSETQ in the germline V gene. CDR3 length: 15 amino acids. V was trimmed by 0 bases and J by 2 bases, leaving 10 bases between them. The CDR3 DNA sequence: TGCGCCAGCAGCTTGGACAGGGTCCTCACAGATACGCAGTATTTT. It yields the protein CASSLDRVLTDTQYF. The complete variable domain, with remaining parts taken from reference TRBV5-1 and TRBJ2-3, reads KAGVTQTPRYLIKTRGQQVTLSCSPISGHRSVSWYQQTPGQGLQFLFEYFSETQRNKGNFPGRFSGRQFSNSRSEMNVSTLELGDSALYLCASSLDRVLTDTQYFGPGTRLTVL.

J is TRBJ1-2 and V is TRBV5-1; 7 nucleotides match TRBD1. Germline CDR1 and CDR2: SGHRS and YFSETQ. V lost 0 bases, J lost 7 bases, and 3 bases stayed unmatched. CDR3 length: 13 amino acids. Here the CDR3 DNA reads TGCGCCAGCAGCTTGGAACAGGGGCTTGGCTACACCTTC. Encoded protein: CASSLEQGLGYTF.

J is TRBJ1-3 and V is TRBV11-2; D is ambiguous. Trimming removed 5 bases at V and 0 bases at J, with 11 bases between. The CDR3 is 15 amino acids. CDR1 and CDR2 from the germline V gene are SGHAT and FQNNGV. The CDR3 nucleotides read TGTGCCAGCAGCACCCAGACAATCTCTGGAAACACCATATATTTT. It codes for CASSTQTISGNTIYF.

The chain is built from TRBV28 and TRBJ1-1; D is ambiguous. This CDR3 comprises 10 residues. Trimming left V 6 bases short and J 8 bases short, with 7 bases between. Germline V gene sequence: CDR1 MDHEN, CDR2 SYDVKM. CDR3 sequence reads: CASSQTEAFF. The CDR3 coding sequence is TGTGCCAGCAGCCAGACAGAAGCTTTCTTT.

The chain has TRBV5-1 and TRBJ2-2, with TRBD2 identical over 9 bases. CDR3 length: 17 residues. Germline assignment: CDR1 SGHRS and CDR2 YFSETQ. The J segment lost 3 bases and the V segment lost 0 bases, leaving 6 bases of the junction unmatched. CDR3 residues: CASSLEISGGHTGELFF. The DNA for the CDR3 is TGCGCCAGCAGCTTGGAAATTAGCGGGGGCCACACCGGGGAGCTGTTTTTT.

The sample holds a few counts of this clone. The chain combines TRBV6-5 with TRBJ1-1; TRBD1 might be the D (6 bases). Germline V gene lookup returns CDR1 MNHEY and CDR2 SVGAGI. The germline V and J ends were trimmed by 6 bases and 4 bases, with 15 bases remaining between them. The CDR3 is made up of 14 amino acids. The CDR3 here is CASSHQGISTEAFF. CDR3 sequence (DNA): TGTGCCAGCAGCCATCAGGGGATAAGCACTGAAGCTTTCTTT.

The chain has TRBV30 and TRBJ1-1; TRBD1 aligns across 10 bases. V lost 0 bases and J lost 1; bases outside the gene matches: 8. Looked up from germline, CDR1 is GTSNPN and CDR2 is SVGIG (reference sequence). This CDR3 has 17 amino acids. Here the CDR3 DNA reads TGTGCCTGGAGTGTACCCCGGGACAGGGGCCGGAACACTGAAGCTTTCTTT. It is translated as CAWSVPRDRGRNTEAFF.